This T cell receptor (beta chain) appears in the sequencing data of a study of CD8 T cells in ankylosing spondylitis. This clonotype was seen repeatedly, ten times or more. Its target is not known. CDR3 length: 12 residues. V lost 7 bases to trimming and J lost 4 bases, with 13 bases between them. Germline CDR1 and CDR2: SQVTM and ANQGSEA. MiXCR, run by TCRdb on the 5' RACE reads, gives a single entry per CDR3 protein. The sample carries fewer than 350,000 distinct CDR3 sequences, 9.5% to 13% recorded once. General study findings and limits: Ankylosing spondylitis blood seemed to carry a telltale TCR beta motif made of seven or eight highly homologous variants. Earlier literature documents some of the motif variants in reactive arthritis synovial fluid and blood.

The TCR sequence derives from a female donor with ankylosing spondylitis or in good health (not recorded which). This chain uses TRBV29-1 with TRBJ2-5; either TRBD1 or TRBD2 may supply D (5 bases each). The sequencing sample was made of blood, either unsorted or a sorted T cell fraction (not recorded which). CDR3 loop: CSAPSGRETQYF. CDR3 sequence (DNA): TGCAGCGCCCCCTCGGGGCGAGAGACCCAGTACTTC.